The rows below give T cell receptor beta chains drawn from one sample of a study of beta chain features in type 1 diabetes. Measured with immunoSEQ multiplex PCR; TCRdb has only the in-frame clones, and not every one. The data show hundreds of thousands of clones, roughly 12% seen once. The source material was naive CD4+ T cells from blood. Receptors were obtained from a man between 18 and 29 years old in good health. The CDR3 runs from the conserved cysteine through the conserved F or W. The D gene is left open where the match is weak. Size is stated for part of the rows, as once, few or many counts, or as a class when the clone is expanded.

v_call	d_call	clone_size	j_call	cdr3_aa	cdr3_nt
TRBV9	-	few	TRBJ2-5	CASSVGRQNQETQYF	TGTGCCAGCAGCGTAGGCAGGCAGAACCAAGAGACCCAGTACTTC
TRBV5-1	TRBD1	-	TRBJ1-2	CASSLGDRIYGYTF	TGTGCCAGCAGTCTTGGGGACAGGATCTATGGCTACACCTTC
TRBV5-1	-	-	TRBJ2-5	CASSLGQKETQYF	TGCGCCAGCAGCTTGGGACAGAAAGAGACCCAGTACTTC
TRBV7-2	-	-	TRBJ2-4	CASSFRAVTVAKNIQYF	TGTGCCAGCAGCTTCCGAGCGGTGACGGTGGCCAAAAACATTCAGTACTTC
TRBV7-2	-	-	TRBJ2-1	CASSLRTADNEQFF	TGTGCCAGCAGCTTGAGGACAGCTGACAATGAGCAGTTCTTC
TRBV9	-	-	TRBJ1-1	CASSEHREGNTEAFF	TGTGCCAGCAGCGAACACAGGGAGGGGAACACTGAAGCTTTCTTT
TRBV5-1	-	-	TRBJ2-1	CASSIHRELRDEQFF	TGCGCCAGCAGCATCCACAGGGAGCTCAGGGATGAGCAGTTCTTC
TRBV29-1	TRBD1	-	TRBJ2-3	CSARGQSTDTQYF	TGCAGCGCAAGGGGACAGAGCACAGATACGCAGTATTTT
TRBV5-4	TRBD1	-	TRBJ1-2	CASRYTGTGGSYGYTF	TGTGCCAGCAGGTATACCGGGACAGGGGGCAGCTATGGCTACACCTTC
TRBV7-9	TRBD2	-	TRBJ2-2	CASSPGLAGFTGELFF	TGTGCCAGCAGCCCGGGACTAGCGGGCTTCACCGGGGAGCTGTTTTTT
TRBV18	-	few	TRBJ2-1	CASSPYDRNNEQFF	TGTGCCAGCTCACCATACGACAGAAACAATGAGCAGTTCTTC
TRBV7-7	-	-	TRBJ2-5	CASSLSATGGETQYF	TGTGCCAGCAGCTTATCGGCCACTGGGGGGGAGACCCAGTACTTC
TRBV6-6	TRBD2	few	TRBJ2-5	CASTGTSAMVTQYF	TGTGCCAGTACCGGGACTAGCGCTATGGTTACCCAGTACTTC
TRBV5-1	-	few	TRBJ2-7	CASSPGQGHPEQYF	TGCGCCAGCAGCCCGGGTCAAGGTCATCCCGAGCAGTACTTC
TRBV19	TRBD1	few	TRBJ1-1	CASSIGDRYTEAFF	TGTGCCAGTAGTATCGGGGACAGGTACACTGAAGCTTTCTTT
TRBV9	TRBD1	few	TRBJ1-5	CASSPHRGIQPQHF	TGTGCCAGCAGCCCTCACAGGGGGATTCAGCCCCAGCATTTT
TRBV29-1	TRBD1	-	TRBJ2-7	CSVLTGGYEQYF	TGCAGCGTGCTTACAGGGGGCTACGAGCAGTACTTC
TRBV5-1	-	few	TRBJ2-2	CASSRLGQGNTGELFF	TGCGCCAGCAGCCGCTTAGGCCAGGGAAACACCGGGGAGCTGTTTTTT
TRBV2	TRBD1	-	TRBJ1-5	CASGDRTGRQPQHF	TGTGCCAGCGGGGATCGGACAGGCCGTCAGCCCCAGCATTTT
TRBV4-2	-	-	TRBJ2-1	CASSHNPLRASSYNEQFF	TGTGCCAGCAGCCACAACCCCTTGCGGGCCAGCTCCTACAATGAGCAGTTCTTC
TRBV4-1	TRBD2	few	TRBJ2-3	CASSQRTGAGATDTQYF	TGCGCCAGCAGCCAGAGGACGGGCGCGGGAGCGACAGATACGCAGTATTTT
TRBV5-4	TRBD1	-	TRBJ1-2	CASSLADRGHGYTF	TGTGCCAGCAGCTTGGCCGACAGGGGGCATGGCTACACCTTC
TRBV7-8	TRBD2	-	TRBJ2-4	CASSLARLAGGPKNIQYF	TGTGCCAGCAGCTTAGCAAGACTAGCGGGAGGTCCCAAAAACATTCAGTACTTC
TRBV4-2	TRBD2	-	TRBJ2-3	CASSPSGASGGTDTQYF	TGTGCCAGCAGCCCAAGTGGTGCTAGCGGGGGGACAGATACGCAGTATTTT
TRBV28	TRBD1	few	TRBJ2-7	CASSPHGGQGSYEQYF	TGTGCCAGCAGCCCCCATGGTGGACAGGGGTCCTACGAGCAGTACTTC
TRBV4-3	TRBD2	-	TRBJ2-3	CASSPGGDGTQYF	TGCGCCAGCAGCCCCGGGGGGGATGGTACGCAGTATTTT
TRBV29-1	-	many	TRBJ2-2	CSGRAPAGGELFF	TGCAGCGGTCGGGCCCCAGCGGGCGGGGAGCTGTTTTTT
TRBV30	TRBD2	few	TRBJ2-1	CAWSRTSGSYNEQFF	TGTGCCTGGAGTCGAACTAGCGGCTCCTACAATGAGCAGTTCTTC
TRBV11-2	TRBD2	few	TRBJ2-7	CASSLMNSGGLYEQYF	TGTGCCAGCAGCTTAATGAACTCGGGAGGGCTCTACGAGCAGTACTTC
TRBV7-2	-	-	TRBJ2-5	CASSLAGGKETQYF	TGTGCCAGCAGCTTAGCAGGGGGTAAAGAGACCCAGTACTTC
TRBV20-1	-	-	TRBJ2-7	CSAQGSDEQYF	TGCAGTGCTCAGGGTTCAGACGAGCAGTACTTC
TRBV28	-	-	TRBJ1-2	CATQQEPHYGYTF	TGTGCCACCCAACAGGAGCCCCACTATGGCTACACCTTC
TRBV18	TRBD1	-	TRBJ1-4	CASSPRPGQGGEKLFF	TGTGCCAGCTCACCACGACCGGGACAGGGAGGTGAAAAACTGTTTTTT
TRBV27	-	few	TRBJ1-6	CASRTNNSPLHF	TGTGCCAGCAGGACTAATAATTCACCCCTCCACTTT
TRBV29-1	-	-	TRBJ1-2	CSVGGTLHNNYGYTF	TGCAGCGTGGGGGGGACCCTACACAATAACTATGGCTACACCTTC
TRBV14	-	few	TRBJ1-4	CASSQARERGDEKLFF	TGTGCCAGCAGCCAAGCTAGGGAAAGGGGTGATGAAAAACTGTTTTTT
TRBV5-6	-	-	TRBJ2-2	CASSLASAGFNTGELFF	TGTGCCAGCAGCTTGGCGTCGGCGGGGTTTAACACCGGGGAGCTGTTTTTT
TRBV27	-	-	TRBJ1-1	CASSSHTLQNTEAFF	TGTGCCAGCAGTTCCCACACCCTTCAGAACACTGAAGCTTTCTTT
TRBV18	TRBD1	-	TRBJ2-1	CASSPMGQGAHNEQFF	TGTGCCAGCTCACCGATGGGGCAGGGGGCCCACAATGAGCAGTTCTTC
TRBV10-3	-	-	TRBJ2-1	CAIIDSNRNNEQFF	TGTGCCATCATCGATAGTAACAGAAACAATGAGCAGTTCTTC
TRBV5-1	TRBD2	few	TRBJ2-3	CASSPGLAGDTDTQYF	TGCGCCAGCAGCCCAGGACTAGCGGGCGACACAGATACGCAGTATTTT
TRBV5-1	TRBD1	-	TRBJ2-7	CASSTGDRLDEQYF	TGCGCCAGCAGCACAGGGGACAGGTTGGACGAGCAGTACTTC
TRBV21-1	-	few	TRBJ2-5	CASSKVDRGEETQYF	TGTGCCAGCAGCAAAGTGGACAGGGGGGAAGAGACCCAGTACTTC
TRBV28	-	few	TRBJ1-2	CASSLFTGGLYGYTF	TGTGCCAGCAGTTTATTTACAGGCGGTCTTTATGGCTACACCTTC
TRBV9	TRBD1	few	TRBJ2-5	CASSVAGGLEETQYF	TGTGCCAGCAGCGTAGCAGGGGGCTTAGAAGAGACCCAGTACTTC
TRBV19	TRBD1	-	TRBJ2-1	CASSITGQGFYEQFF	TGTGCCAGTAGTATTACGGGACAGGGATTTTATGAGCAGTTCTTC
TRBV4-2	-	-	TRBJ2-1	CASSQEGALASYNEQFF	TGTGCCAGCAGCCAAGAGGGGGCCTTGGCCTCCTACAATGAGCAGTTCTTC
TRBV5-1	-	-	TRBJ1-2	CASSTTSWAGGYTF	TGCGCCAGCAGCACGACCTCATGGGCGGGTGGCTACACCTTC
TRBV28	TRBD2	-	TRBJ2-2	CASSTSGRHTGELFF	TGTGCCAGCAGTACTAGCGGGAGACACACCGGGGAGCTGTTTTTT
TRBV6-5	TRBD2	few	TRBJ2-3	CASRFGLAGDTQYF	TGTGCCAGCAGATTCGGACTAGCGGGGGATACGCAGTATTTT
TRBV7-2	-	-	TRBJ1-2	CASSLMFTGGYGYTF	TGTGCCAGCAGCTTAATGTTCACGGGAGGCTATGGCTACACCTTC
TRBV7-2	TRBD1	-	TRBJ2-2	CASSLEGAGTGELFF	TGTGCCAGCAGCTTAGAGGGGGCTGGAACCGGGGAGCTGTTTTTT
TRBV4-2	-	-	TRBJ2-4	CASSQDQTDHIQYF	TGTGCCAGCAGCCAGGACCAGACAGATCACATTCAGTACTTC
TRBV5-4	TRBD1	few	TRBJ2-5	CASSQPGQAGETQYF	TGTGCCAGCAGCCAACCCGGACAGGCCGGAGAGACCCAGTACTTC
TRBV28	TRBD1	few	TRBJ1-2	CASTRDRVYGYTF	TGTGCCAGCACCCGGGACAGGGTCTATGGCTACACCTTC